This T cell receptor (beta chain) comes out of a study of cytomegalovirus exposure and HLA in healthy donors. Comments on this clone: The antigen remains unidentified.

Study results and caveats: TRBV6-2, TRBV6-3 and other indistinguishable V segments were excluded.

V lost 4 bases to trimming and J lost 1 base, with 11 bases between them. Germline lookup yields CDR1 SGHDT and CDR2 YYEEEE. The CDR3 spans 15 residues. Primers for the PCR totalled 60 Vbeta and 13 Jbeta. Profiling relied on immunoSEQ multiplex PCR, and the TCRdb table lists in-frame clones only, not all of them. The sample holds roughly 230,000 clones, 78% seen once. Sample: PBMCs. This TCR was sampled from a boy aged 5-17 years in good health and CMV-seronegative. The chain joins TRBV5-6 to TRBJ1-4; D possibly corresponds to TRBD1 (5 bases). DNA for the CDR3: TGTGCCAGCAGCCCGTGGGGGGGAACTAATGAAAAACTGTTTTTT. It encodes CASSPWGGTNEKLFF.